Sequencing of this T cell receptor beta chain was carried out in a study of blood T cell repertoires in COVID-19. TCRdb keeps only in-frame clones here, not all; method: immunoSEQ multiplex PCR. The sample has approximately 200,000 clones, 70% to 90% seen once; the top ten hold under 3.5%. The CDR3 spans 13 residues. Germline CDR1 is SGHTA and CDR2 is FQGTGA. The V and J ends lost 1 base and 7 bases respectively, with 10 bases between them. The sequence came from a man aged 25 to 40 with COVID-19, enrolled during active disease. Sequencing used peripheral blood. The V gene is TRBV7-3, the J gene TRBJ1-1, with D possibly being TRBD1 (5 bases). The chain's CDR3 is CASSLMGQGEAFF. The DNA of the CDR3 is TGTGCCAGCAGCTTAATGGGGCAGGGTGAAGCTTTCTTT.